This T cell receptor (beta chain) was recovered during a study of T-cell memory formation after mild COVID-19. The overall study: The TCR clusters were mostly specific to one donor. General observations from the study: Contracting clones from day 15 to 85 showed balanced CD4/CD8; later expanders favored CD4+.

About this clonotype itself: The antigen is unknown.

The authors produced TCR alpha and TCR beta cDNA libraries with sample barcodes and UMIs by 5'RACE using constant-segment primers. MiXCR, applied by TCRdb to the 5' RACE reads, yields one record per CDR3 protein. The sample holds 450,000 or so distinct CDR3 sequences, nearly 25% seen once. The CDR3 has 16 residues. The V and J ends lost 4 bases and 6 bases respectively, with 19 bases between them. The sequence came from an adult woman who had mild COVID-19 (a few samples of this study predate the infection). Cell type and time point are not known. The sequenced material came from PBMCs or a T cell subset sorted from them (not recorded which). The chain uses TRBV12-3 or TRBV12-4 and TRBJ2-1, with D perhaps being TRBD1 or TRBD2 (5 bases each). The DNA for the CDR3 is TGTGCCAGCAGTTCTATGGGACGGGTGGCTCGCAATGAGCAGTTCTTC. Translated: CASSSMGRVARNEQFF.